One and the same sample provided the 12 T cell receptor beta chains below, sequenced in a study of cytomegalovirus exposure and HLA in healthy donors. Assay used: immunoSEQ multiplex PCR; TCRdb lists only in-frame clones, some missing. The sample records about 64,000 clones, about 95% being singletons. The sequenced sample was PBMCs. All receptors come from a woman aged 18-29 years in good health and CMV-seropositive.

Only one count was recorded for this clone. The rearrangement uses TRBV7-2 and TRBJ2-1; no reliable D call. The CDR3 consists of 16 residues. Germline V gives CDR1 SGHTA, CDR2 FQGNSA. The V gene lost 0 bases and the J gene lost 1 base, with 10 bases spanning the gap. The CDR3 region has the DNA TGTGCCAGCAGCTTAGCGCCCCAGGCTTCCTACAATGAGCAGTTCTTC. Translated, it gives CASSLAPQASYNEQFF.

The gene calls are TRBV9 and TRBJ2-5; perhaps TRBD2 as D (6 bases). CDR1 and CDR2 from the germline V gene are SGDLS and YYNGEE. CDR3 length: 14 amino acids. V was trimmed by 2 bases and J by 1 base, leaving 9 bases between them. Here the CDR3 reads CASSVEGSQETQYF. CDR3 coding DNA: TGTGCCAGCAGCGTGGAGGGTAGCCAAGAGACCCAGTACTTC.

This clone was counted once. V and J are TRBV19 and TRBJ1-2; 11 positions agree with TRBD1. The V gene end was trimmed by 7 bases and the J gene end by 8 bases; junction bases not matched to a gene: 12. This CDR3 comprises 15 residues. The germline CDR1 and CDR2 sequences are LNHDA and SQIVND (reference sequence). The CDR3 DNA is TGTGCCAGTAACCCCGGGACAGGGGGGTTCCGGGGCTACACCTTC. The encoded protein is CASNPGTGGFRGYTF.

V usage is TRBV6-5 and J usage is TRBJ2-5, with D possibly TRBD1 on 6 matching bases. V was cut by 5 bases and J by 2 bases, with 15 bases left in between. CDR3 length: 15 amino acids. Germline lookup yields CDR1 MNHEY and CDR2 SVGAGI. CDR3 region: CASSPAGAHQETQYF. CDR3 nucleotides: TGTGCCAGCAGTCCCGCAGGGGCGCATCAAGAGACCCAGTACTTC.

This clone is a singleton in its sample. V and J are TRBV28 and TRBJ2-7; TRBD1 might be the D (6 bases). Germline V CDR1 and CDR2: MDHEN, SYDVKM. The V end was cut by 5 bases, the J end by 6 bases, with 11 bases between. This CDR3 contains 12 residues. This CDR3 reads CASSLDSPEQYF. The CDR3 DNA is TGTGCCAGCAGTCTGGACAGTCCCGAGCAGTACTTC.

This clone was counted a few times. This chain connects TRBV2 to TRBJ2-7; 9 positions agree with TRBD1. The V and J ends lost 5 bases and 3 bases, in that order; junction bases with no gene match: 8. Germline V lookup: CDR1 SNHLY, CDR2 FYNNEI. The CDR3 totals 15 residues. CDR3 sequence: CASSRTGTGLYEQYF. CDR3 bases: TGTGCCAGCAGTCGAACCGGGACAGGGCTCTACGAGCAGTACTTC.

The CDR3 bases are TGTGCCAGCAGTCCCTCGGGGGGGAGAACCTACGAGCAGTACTTC. Amino acids: CASSPSGGRTYEQYF. This chain links TRBV28 with TRBJ2-7; 8 nucleotides align to TRBD2. The germline V gene encodes CDR1 MDHEN and CDR2 SYDVKM. V dropped 5 bases and J dropped 2; count of bases not matched to a gene: 8. The CDR3 has 15 amino acids.

The chain recombines TRBV30 with TRBJ1-2; TRBD1 matches 10 bases. The CDR3 has 15 residues. CDR1 is GTSNPN and CDR2 is SVGIG in the germline V gene (reference sequence). J lost 7 bases, V lost 3 bases, and 11 bases had no gene match. CDR3 in DNA: TGTGCCTGGAGCACGCGGGACAGGGGTCTCTCTGGCTACACCTTC. Its translation is CAWSTRDRGLSGYTF. Full variable domain (missing parts from reference TRBV30 and TRBJ1-2): SQTIHQWPATLVQPVGSPLSLECTVEGTSNPNLYWYRQAAGRGLQLLFYSVGIGQISSEVPQNLSASRPQDRQFILSSKKLLLSDSGFYLCAWSTRDRGLSGYTFGSGTRLTVV.

The rearrangement uses TRBV9 and TRBJ2-2, with 7 nucleotides matching TRBD1. CDR1 and CDR2 (germline): SGDLS, YYNGEE. The V and J ends lost 5 bases and 1 base, in that order; junction bases with no gene match: 2. The CDR3 covers 14 residues. The DNA of the CDR3 is TGTGCCAGCAGGACAGGGAGGAACACCGGGGAGCTGTTTTTT. Translating it yields CASRTGRNTGELFF.

This clone was found once. This chain uses TRBV19 with TRBJ1-1, with D tentatively TRBD1 (5 bases). Trimming left V 7 bases short and J 0 bases short, with 18 bases between. The CDR3 is 16 residues long. CDR1 is LNHDA, CDR2 SQIVND, per germline (reference sequence). The CDR3 nucleotides read TGTGCCAGTATGGGGTGGGGCCCTTCACTGAACACTGAAGCTTTCTTT. Translation gives CASMGWGPSLNTEAFF.

This chain connects TRBV13 to TRBJ2-3; D remains ambiguous. V was trimmed by 0 bases and J by 10 bases, leaving 11 bases between them. The CDR3 runs to 13 residues. The germline V gene has CDR1 PRHDT and CDR2 FYEKMQ (reference sequence). The CDR3 is CASSLGVESAQYF. In DNA form, the CDR3 reads TGTGCCAGCAGCTTAGGAGTGGAAAGCGCGCAGTATTTT.

This chain links TRBV27 with TRBJ2-1; D is perhaps TRBD1 (5 bases). The germline V and J ends were trimmed by 7 bases and 6 bases, with 13 bases remaining between them. Germline V gives CDR1 MNHEY, CDR2 SMNVEV (reference sequence). The CDR3 spans 13 residues. The CDR3: CASTYNQGNEQFF. CDR3 bases: TGTGCCAGCACCTACAATCAGGGCAATGAGCAGTTCTTC.